This T cell receptor (beta chain) was sequenced in a study of T cell repertoires in ileal Crohn's disease. General study results and limits: Compared with CD4 T cells, sorted CD8 cells carried more expanded clones. Active smokers at surgery had more clonal expansions than non-smokers. Within the first postoperative year, endoscopy came at median roughly 7.3 months.

Time point indicated: neoterminal ileum biopsy at postoperative endoscopy, about 6 months after surgery. Relative to its sample, this clone is large. The antigen is unknown. The CDR3 spans 14 residues. Trimming removed 0 bases from V and 5 bases from J, with 10 bases in between. Per the germline V gene, CDR1 is SGHDN and CDR2 is FVKESK. Sequencing was performed with immunoSEQ multiplex PCR; in TCRdb, only in-frame clones are kept and a portion is missing. Here the sample spans about 1,400 clones, approximately 80% being singletons. The rearrangement links TRBV14 to TRBJ1-1; D ambiguous. This receptor was obtained from an adult with Crohn's disease. The sequencing sample was made of ileal tissue. The CDR3 nucleotides are TGTGCCAGCAGCCAAGATTTGAGGTCGACTGAAGCTTTCTTT. This sequence encodes CASSQDLRSTEAFF.